This entry is about one TCR beta chain. Using immunoSEQ multiplex PCR, the repertoire was profiled, and TCRdb retains in-frame clones only, with some absent. The sample records about 44,000 clones, about 88% being singletons. This entry belongs to a study of T cell changes during pregnancy in multiple sclerosis. CDR3 length: 14 residues. With 4 bases clipped from V and 3 bases from J, the junction kept 5 bases outside the gene matches. Germline CDR1 reads SGHKS; CDR2 reads YYEKEE (reference sequence). This specimen was CD4+ T cells from peripheral blood mononuclear cells, taken after pregnancy. This TCR came from a female donor with multiple sclerosis, enrolled in a pregnancy study. The J gene is TRBJ2-7, the V gene TRBV5-5; 9 bases map to TRBD1. As DNA, the CDR3 is TGTGCCAGCAGCGGGAGACAGGGGGACTACGAGCAGTACTTC. This codes for CASSGRQGDYEQYF. Full variable domain (missing parts from reference TRBV5-5 and TRBJ2-7): DAGVTQSPTHLIKTRGQQVTLRCSPISGHKSVSWYQQVLGQGPQFIFQYYEKEERGRGNFPDRFSARQFPNYSSELNVNALLLGDSALYLCASSGRQGDYEQYFGPGTRLTVT.